Listed below are T cell receptor beta chains from one sample, sequenced in a study of blood T cells in healthy people across ages. TCRdb reanalysed the 5' RACE reads using MiXCR and keeps one entry per CDR3 protein. The table has 630,000 or so distinct CDR3 sequences, about 34% seen once. Sequencing was performed on blood. Every receptor here comes from a woman of 80 years or more in good health. The CDR3 runs from the conserved cysteine through the conserved F or W. Each record gives: clone size, D gene, V gene, J gene, CDR3 DNA, CDR3 protein. The D gene is left open where the match is weak. Clone size is shown for a subset of rows, as once, few, many or a class of expanded clone.

size: .
D: .
V: TRBV30
J: TRBJ1-2
DNA: TGTGCCTGGAGTATGGGTCGACAGAGCTATGGCTACACCTTC
CDR3: CAWSMGRQSYGYTF

size: many
D: .
V: TRBV5-5
J: TRBJ1-6
DNA: TGTGCCAGCAGCTTGAGTGGGACACGAGATTCACCCCTCCACTTT
CDR3: CASSLSGTRDSPLHF

size: .
D: .
V: TRBV2
J: TRBJ1-6
DNA: TGTGCCAGCAGTGAGGGACCGAAGCCACCCCTCCACTTT
CDR3: CASSEGPKPPLHF

size: many
D: TRBD2
V: TRBV9
J: TRBJ2-3
DNA: TGTGCCAGCAGCCCCGATACAGCGGGGGCTGGAGATACGCAGTATTTT
CDR3: CASSPDTAGAGDTQYF

size: many
D: .
V: TRBV7-9
J: TRBJ1-5
DNA: TGTGCCAGCAGCTCCGGCCCCAGGGGGCCCCAGCATTTT
CDR3: CASSSGPRGPQHF

size: many
D: .
V: TRBV9
J: TRBJ1-1
DNA: TGTGCCAGCAGCCAGGGCGCTGGGGGCACTGAAGCTTTCTTT
CDR3: CASSQGAGGTEAFF

size: many
D: .
V: TRBV2
J: TRBJ1-2
DNA: TGTGCCAGCACCGGCAGCGGAAACTATGGCTACACCTTC
CDR3: CASTGSGNYGYTF

size: many
D: .
V: TRBV5-1
J: TRBJ2-7
DNA: TGCGCCAGCAGCTTAGGCGACGTCTACGAGCAGTACTTC
CDR3: CASSLGDVYEQYF

size: few
D: .
V: TRBV7-2
J: TRBJ1-1
DNA: TGTGCCAGCAGCTTAGATATTTGGTCAGTTGAAGCTTTCTTT
CDR3: CASSLDIWSVEAFF

size: many
D: .
V: TRBV9
J: TRBJ2-1
DNA: TGTGCCAGCAGCGGGTTGAAGGGGTTTTACAATGAGCAGTTCTTC
CDR3: CASSGLKGFYNEQFF

size: .
D: .
V: TRBV20-1
J: TRBJ1-1
DNA: TGCAGTGCTCCCCGGTATAGCACTGAAGCTTTCTTT
CDR3: CSAPRYSTEAFF

size: .
D: .
V: TRBV5-1
J: TRBJ2-3
DNA: TGCGCCAGCAGCTTGGAGAGTCTAGCAGCAGGTACGCAGTATTTT
CDR3: CASSLESLAAGTQYF

size: few
D: TRBD1
V: TRBV6-5
J: TRBJ1-5
DNA: TGTGCCAGCAGTCCGGCCCCCGACAGGGGGTTTCAGCATTTT
CDR3: CASSPAPDRGFQHF

size: .
D: .
V: TRBV5-5
J: TRBJ2-1
DNA: TGTGCCAGCAGCTTCTCTCCGCTGGGCAATGAGCAGTTCTTC
CDR3: CASSFSPLGNEQFF

size: .
D: .
V: TRBV6-5
J: TRBJ1-2
DNA: TGTGCCAGCAGTTACCGGGACCGAAGTAACTATGGCTACACCTTC
CDR3: CASSYRDRSNYGYTF

size: many
D: .
V: TRBV5-1
J: TRBJ2-1
DNA: TGCGCCAGCAGGGGGTGGCTAGCGAGCAATGAGCAGTTCTTC
CDR3: CASRGWLASNEQFF

size: .
D: .
V: TRBV19
J: TRBJ2-1
DNA: TGTGCCAGTACCATATCCCGGCAGAGAGGGTCCTACAATGAGCAGTTCTTC
CDR3: CASTISRQRGSYNEQFF

size: .
D: .
V: TRBV24-1
J: TRBJ2-3
DNA: TGTGTCACCAGTGATTCTACTTTATACGGGGGCCGGGATACGCAGTATTTT
CDR3: CVTSDSTLYGGRDTQYF

size: few
D: .
V: TRBV7-3
J: TRBJ2-2
DNA: TGTGCCAGCAGCCCAAGTGGGGGGACCGGGGAGCTGTTTTTT
CDR3: CASSPSGGTGELFF

size: once
D: TRBD2
V: TRBV28
J: TRBJ2-1
DNA: TGTGCCAGCAGCTTTAGCGGGAGGTCTTACAATGAGCAGTTCTTC
CDR3: CASSFSGRSYNEQFF

size: many
D: .
V: TRBV5-4
J: TRBJ2-5
DNA: TGTGCCAGCAGCGGGAAGCGCAGCCAAGAGACCCAGTACTTC
CDR3: CASSGKRSQETQYF

size: few
D: .
V: TRBV3-1
J: TRBJ1-5
DNA: TGTGCCAGCAGCCCGGGGGCCGTTAGCAATCAGCCCCAGCATTTT
CDR3: CASSPGAVSNQPQHF

size: many
D: TRBD2
V: TRBV13
J: TRBJ2-5
DNA: TGTGCCAGCAGCTTAGCCCTAGCGGTTCAAGAGACCCAGTACTTC
CDR3: CASSLALAVQETQYF

size: .
D: .
V: TRBV11-2
J: TRBJ2-6
DNA: TGTGCCAGCAACTCCATCTCAGGGGTTGGGGCCAACGTCCTGACTTTC
CDR3: CASNSISGVGANVLTF

size: few
D: .
V: TRBV19
J: TRBJ2-2
DNA: TGTGCCAGTAGTAGGTGGGCCGGGGAGCTGTTTTTT
CDR3: CASSRWAGELFF

size: .
D: TRBD2
V: TRBV7-9
J: TRBJ2-5
DNA: TGTGCCAGCAGTCTCCGGGAGGTGAAAGAGACCCAGTACTTC
CDR3: CASSLREVKETQYF

size: many
D: .
V: TRBV6-2/TRBV6-3
J: TRBJ2-7
DNA: TGTGCCAGCAGTTACTCGCTCGACAGTCCACTCCACGAGCAGTACTTC
CDR3: CASSYSLDSPLHEQYF

size: many
D: TRBD1
V: TRBV5-1
J: TRBJ2-1
DNA: TGCGCCAGCAGCTCCTCAGGGGGTAGCCCCTACAATGAGCAGTTCTTC
CDR3: CASSSSGGSPYNEQFF

size: .
D: .
V: TRBV11-2
J: TRBJ2-5
DNA: TGTGCCAGCAGCCCAGGGGCTCATGCCCTCCAAGAGACCCGGTACTTC
CDR3: CASSPGAHALQETRYF

size: many
D: .
V: TRBV6-1
J: TRBJ2-1
DNA: TGTGCCAGCCTCTCACGCCTGGACAATGAGCAGTTCTTC
CDR3: CASLSRLDNEQFF

size: .
D: .
V: TRBV6-2/TRBV6-3
J: TRBJ2-5
DNA: TGTGCCAGCTCCCGGGACTTAAACTACAATGAGCAGTACTTC
CDR3: CASSRDLNYNEQYF

size: many
D: TRBD1
V: TRBV5-4
J: TRBJ1-2
DNA: TGTGCCAGCAGCTTGGTATCCACAGGGGGAACCTATGGCTACACCTTC
CDR3: CASSLVSTGGTYGYTF

size: many
D: .
V: TRBV20-1
J: TRBJ1-2
DNA: TGCAGTGCTAGTGGGGTAGTAGCTAACTATGGCTACACCTTC
CDR3: CSASGVVANYGYTF

size: many
D: .
V: TRBV4-1
J: TRBJ1-1
DNA: TGCGCCAGCAGCCAAGATCTAAGTAGGAACACTGAAGCTTTCTTT
CDR3: CASSQDLSRNTEAFF

size: many
D: .
V: TRBV7-2
J: TRBJ2-5
DNA: TGTGCCAGCAGCCAAAGGTGGGGGATGATACAAGAGACCCAGTACTTC
CDR3: CASSQRWGMIQETQYF

size: many
D: .
V: TRBV28
J: TRBJ2-7
DNA: TGTGCCAGCAAAGGGGCGCTAGGGGCGGCGGCCGAGCAGTACTTC
CDR3: CASKGALGAAAEQYF

size: .
D: .
V: TRBV27
J: TRBJ1-5
DNA: TGTGCCAGCAGTCTCGCGTGGGATCAGCCCCAGCATTTT
CDR3: CASSLAWDQPQHF

size: .
D: .
V: TRBV4-2
J: TRBJ2-1
DNA: TGTGCCAGCAGCCAACCCACCGGGGAGCAGTTCTTC
CDR3: CASSQPTGEQFF

size: few
D: TRBD1
V: TRBV10-3
J: TRBJ2-3
DNA: TGTGCCATCAGGGGGACAGGGGGGATCACAGATACGCAGTATTTT
CDR3: CAIRGTGGITDTQYF

size: many
D: .
V: TRBV4-1
J: TRBJ2-7
DNA: TGCGCCAGCAGCCCTACCGGGACGGACTACGAGCAGTACTTC
CDR3: CASSPTGTDYEQYF

size: .
D: .
V: TRBV30
J: TRBJ2-1
DNA: TGTGCCTGGAGTAATAGGGGGGATGAGCAGTTCTTC
CDR3: CAWSNRGDEQFF

size: many
D: .
V: TRBV3-1
J: TRBJ2-5
DNA: TGTGCCAGCAGCCCCGGACAGCCACCGGAGACCCAGTACTTC
CDR3: CASSPGQPPETQYF

size: few
D: .
V: TRBV20-1
J: TRBJ1-1
DNA: TGCAGTGCCGGGGCTAGAGTGGAGGGGAACACTGAAGCTTTCTTT
CDR3: CSAGARVEGNTEAFF

size: many
D: .
V: TRBV4-3
J: TRBJ2-1
DNA: TGCGCCAGCAGCCAAGAGCTCGCGGACCGGCAGTTCTTC
CDR3: CASSQELADRQFF

size: .
D: TRBD2
V: TRBV20-1
J: TRBJ2-1
DNA: TGCAGTGCGAGGTTGCCCTTCGGGACTAGATATAATGAGCAGTTCTTC
CDR3: CSARLPFGTRYNEQFF

size: few
D: TRBD2
V: TRBV4-3
J: TRBJ2-3
DNA: TGCGCCAGCAGCCAACGTACTAGCGGGGGGTCAGATACGCAGTATTTT
CDR3: CASSQRTSGGSDTQYF

size: .
D: .
V: TRBV5-1
J: TRBJ2-7
DNA: TGCGCCAGCAGCTTGGCCTTATCCCCCACAGGGCGGGCCGAGCAGTACTTC
CDR3: CASSLALSPTGRAEQYF

size: .
D: TRBD2
V: TRBV5-1
J: TRBJ2-3
DNA: TGCGCCAGCAGCACACTACTAGCGGGGGGTGCAGATACGCAGTATTTT
CDR3: CASSTLLAGGADTQYF

size: .
D: TRBD1
V: TRBV7-6
J: TRBJ2-5
DNA: TGTGCCAGCAGCCATCGACAGGGGGCGTTTCAAGAGACCCAGTACTTC
CDR3: CASSHRQGAFQETQYF

size: .
D: .
V: TRBV7-2
J: TRBJ2-3
DNA: TGTGCCAGCAGCTTAGAGCTCTACGAGTATTTT
CDR3: CASSLELYEYF

size: .
D: .
V: TRBV30
J: TRBJ1-5
DNA: TGTGCCTGGAGCCCGACTCAGAATCAGCCCCAGCATTTT
CDR3: CAWSPTQNQPQHF

size: many
D: .
V: TRBV29-1
J: TRBJ2-6
DNA: TGCAGCGTCGATACAGGGTTTGGGGCCAACGTCCTGACTTTC
CDR3: CSVDTGFGANVLTF

size: few
D: .
V: TRBV6-2/TRBV6-3
J: TRBJ2-3
DNA: TGTGCCAGCAGTTACCCCGGGACCGAGACAAAAGGGGGGCGAGATACGCAGTATTTT
CDR3: CASSYPGTETKGGRDTQYF

size: .
D: TRBD2
V: TRBV5-1
J: TRBJ2-5
DNA: TGCGCCAGCAGCTTGAGTAGCGGGGGAGAGACCCAGTACTTC
CDR3: CASSLSSGGETQYF

size: .
D: .
V: TRBV7-2
J: TRBJ2-5
DNA: TGTGCCAGCAGAGAATACGTTGAGCAGTACTTC
CDR3: CASREYVEQYF

size: .
D: TRBD2
V: TRBV7-9
J: TRBJ2-2
DNA: TGTGCCAGCAGCCCTAGGCCTACCGGGGGGGCGAACACCGGGGAGCTGTTTTTT
CDR3: CASSPRPTGGANTGELFF

size: once
D: TRBD1
V: TRBV7-2
J: TRBJ1-2
DNA: TGTGCCAGCACCGAACAACAGGGGGCAAGAAGGGGCTACACCTTC
CDR3: CASTEQQGARRGYTF

size: few
D: .
V: TRBV7-6
J: TRBJ1-2
DNA: TGTGCCAGCAGCTTAGCGGGCCAGGGTGATGGCTACACCTTC
CDR3: CASSLAGQGDGYTF